The clone carrying this T cell receptor beta chain was seen only a few times. Its antigen is still unknown. TCR beta CDR3 sequences were amplified from RNA transcripts. HTBI primers were used for first-round RT-PCR of the TCR CDR3. TCRdb reprocessed the multiplex PCR reads with MiXCR, giving one entry per CDR3 protein. The table includes about 480,000 distinct CDR3 sequences, approximately 22% detected once. The data stem from a study of T cells in Graves' hyperthyroidism and ophthalmopathy. Whole-study results and caveats: Separating ophthalmopathy from stable hyperthyroidism was achieved by a 13 V-J model.

Per the germline V gene, CDR1 is ENHRY and CDR2 is SYGVKD. The CDR3 totals 13 residues. Trimming shortened V by 2 bases and J by 8 bases, and 9 bases separated the two germline ends. The sample comprised blood. The receptor was derived from a woman between 70 and 85 years old with Graves' ophthalmopathy. The chain uses TRBV10-3 and TRBJ2-2, with D unresolved. CDR3 amino acids: CAISETARGELFF. The CDR3 DNA follows: TGTGCCATCAGTGAGACAGCGAGAGGGGAGCTGTTTTTT.